This is a list of T cell receptor beta chains from one sample in a study of blood T cell repertoires in COVID-19. Repertoires were generated with immunoSEQ multiplex PCR, while TCRdb's copy carries only in-frame clones and drops some. Of hundreds of thousands of clones in the sample, approximately 91% were seen once. Sequenced sample: PBMCs or T cells enriched from blood (not recorded which). The receptors originated from a woman between 35 and 50 years old who had recovered from COVID-19. Each CDR3 is given with its conserved first and last residue. The order of the fields is J gene, clone size, D gene, V gene, CDR3 protein, CDR3 DNA. A D gene is named only where the DNA matches it firmly. Rows may omit the clone size; those that give it use once, few, many or a size class.

TRBJ1-2 | . | . | TRBV19 | CASSRDMEYGYTF | TGTGCCAGTAGCCGGGACATGGAATATGGCTACACCTTC
TRBJ2-7 | . | . | TRBV28 | CASIGQFYEQYF | TGTGCCAGTATTGGGCAGTTCTACGAGCAGTACTTC
TRBJ2-1 | . | TRBD2 | TRBV29-1 | CSVGASGTYNEQFF | TGCAGCGTCGGGGCTAGCGGGACCTACAATGAGCAGTTCTTC
TRBJ2-1 | . | TRBD2 | TRBV24-1 | CATSEGLAGGNGEQFF | TGTGCCACCAGTGAAGGACTAGCGGGAGGTAATGGTGAGCAGTTCTTC
TRBJ1-1 | . | . | TRBV9 | CASSVVGSEAFF | TGTGCCAGCAGCGTAGTCGGGTCTGAAGCTTTCTTT
TRBJ2-1 | . | TRBD2 | TRBV30 | CAWTLLAGYNEQFF | TGTGCCTGGACCCTACTAGCGGGGTACAATGAGCAGTTCTTC
TRBJ2-3 | . | . | TRBV19 | CASRGSQITDTQYF | TGTGCCAGTAGGGGCAGCCAGATAACAGATACGCAGTATTTT
TRBJ2-3 | . | . | TRBV6-5 | CASISSTDTQYF | TGTGCCAGCATCAGTAGCACAGATACGCAGTATTTT
TRBJ1-4 | . | . | TRBV30 | CACGRNEKLFF | TGTGCCTGTGGACGGAATGAAAAACTGTTTTTT
TRBJ1-5 | once | . | TRBV7-8 | CASSFTEADQPQHF | TGTGCCAGCAGCTTTACGGAGGCCGATCAGCCCCAGCATTTT
TRBJ2-2 | . | . | TRBV11-2 | CASSFLLSTDGELFF | TGTGCCAGCAGCTTTCTATTATCTACAGACGGGGAGCTGTTTTTT
TRBJ2-7 | . | . | TRBV4-3 | CASSQERRGYEQYF | TGCGCCAGCAGCCAAGAGAGGAGGGGCTACGAGCAGTACTTC
TRBJ1-2 | . | . | TRBV6-1 | CASSERAGSGNYGYTF | TGTGCCAGCAGTGAAAGGGCAGGGTCGGGTAACTATGGCTACACCTTC
TRBJ1-2 | . | . | TRBV6-5 | CASSRGGGTNYGYTF | TGTGCCAGCAGCCGGGGAGGGGGGACTAACTATGGCTACACCTTC
TRBJ2-1 | once | . | TRBV6-2/TRBV6-3 | CASSYGGPSYNEQFF | TGTGCCAGCAGTTACGGAGGCCCATCCTACAATGAGCAGTTCTTC
TRBJ2-1 | . | TRBD2 | TRBV7-2 | CASSLRGRTFNEQFF | TGTGCCAGCAGCTTACGCGGGAGGACATTCAATGAGCAGTTCTTC